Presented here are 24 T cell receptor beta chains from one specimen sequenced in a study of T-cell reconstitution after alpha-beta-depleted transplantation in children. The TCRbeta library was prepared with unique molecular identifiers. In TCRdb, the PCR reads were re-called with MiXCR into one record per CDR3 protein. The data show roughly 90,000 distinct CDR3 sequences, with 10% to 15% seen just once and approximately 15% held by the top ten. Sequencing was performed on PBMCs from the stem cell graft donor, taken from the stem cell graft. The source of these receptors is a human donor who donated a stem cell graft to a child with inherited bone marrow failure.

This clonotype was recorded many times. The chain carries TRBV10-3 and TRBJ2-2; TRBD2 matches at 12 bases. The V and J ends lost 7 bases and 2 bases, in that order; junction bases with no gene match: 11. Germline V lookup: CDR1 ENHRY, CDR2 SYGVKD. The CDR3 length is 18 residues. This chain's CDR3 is CAITPRASGRANTGELFF. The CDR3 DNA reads TGTGCCATCACTCCAAGGGCTAGCGGGAGGGCCAACACCGGGGAGCTGTTTTTT.

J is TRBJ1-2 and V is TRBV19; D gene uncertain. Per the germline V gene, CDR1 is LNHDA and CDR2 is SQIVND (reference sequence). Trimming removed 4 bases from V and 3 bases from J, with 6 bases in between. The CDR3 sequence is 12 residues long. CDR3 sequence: CASSSGYYGYTF. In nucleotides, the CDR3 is TGTGCCAGTAGTAGTGGGTACTATGGCTACACCTTC. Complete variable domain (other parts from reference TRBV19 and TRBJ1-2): DGGITQSPKYLFRKEGQNVTLSCEQNLNHDAMYWYRQDPGQGLRLIYYSQIVNDFQKGDIAEGYSVSREKKESFPLTVTSAQKNPTAFYLCASSSGYYGYTFGSGTRLTVV.

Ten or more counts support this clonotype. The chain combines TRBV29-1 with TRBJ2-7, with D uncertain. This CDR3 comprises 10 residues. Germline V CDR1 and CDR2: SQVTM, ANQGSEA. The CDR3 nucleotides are TGCAGGGTTAGGGTCCACGAGCAGTACTTC. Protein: CRVRVHEQYF.

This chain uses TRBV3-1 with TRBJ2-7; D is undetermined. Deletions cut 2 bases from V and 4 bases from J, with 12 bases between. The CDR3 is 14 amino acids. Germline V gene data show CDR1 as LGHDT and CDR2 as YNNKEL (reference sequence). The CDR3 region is CASSQFAINYEQYF. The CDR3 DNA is TGTGCCAGCAGCCAATTTGCCATAAATTACGAGCAGTACTTC.

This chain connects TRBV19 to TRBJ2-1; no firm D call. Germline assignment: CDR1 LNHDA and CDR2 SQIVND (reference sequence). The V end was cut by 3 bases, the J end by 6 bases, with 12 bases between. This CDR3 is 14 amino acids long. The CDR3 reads CASSIPGLPNEQFF. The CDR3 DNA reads TGTGCCAGTAGTATTCCCGGGCTCCCCAATGAGCAGTTCTTC. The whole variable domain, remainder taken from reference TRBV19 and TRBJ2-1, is DGGITQSPKYLFRKEGQNVTLSCEQNLNHDAMYWYRQDPGQGLRLIYYSQIVNDFQKGDIAEGYSVSREKKESFPLTVTSAQKNPTAFYLCASSIPGLPNEQFFGPGTRLTVL.

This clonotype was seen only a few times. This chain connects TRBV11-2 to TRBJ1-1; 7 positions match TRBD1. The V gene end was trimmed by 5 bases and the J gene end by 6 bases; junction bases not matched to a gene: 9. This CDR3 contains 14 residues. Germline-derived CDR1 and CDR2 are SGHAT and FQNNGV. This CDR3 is CASSDARDSSEAFF. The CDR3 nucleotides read TGTGCCAGCAGCGACGCCCGGGACAGCTCTGAAGCTTTCTTT.

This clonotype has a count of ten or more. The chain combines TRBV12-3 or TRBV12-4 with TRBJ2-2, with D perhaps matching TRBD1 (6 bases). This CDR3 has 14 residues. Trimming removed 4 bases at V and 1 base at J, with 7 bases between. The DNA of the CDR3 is TGTGCCAGCAGTTGGACAGAGAACACCGGGGAGCTGTTTTTT. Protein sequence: CASSWTENTGELFF.

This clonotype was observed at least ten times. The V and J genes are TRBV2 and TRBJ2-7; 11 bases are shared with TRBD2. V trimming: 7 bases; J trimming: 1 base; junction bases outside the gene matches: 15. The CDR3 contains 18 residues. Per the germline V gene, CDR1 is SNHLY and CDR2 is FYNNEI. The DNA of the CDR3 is TGTGCCAGCACCAATCGGGGACTAGCGGATCCACTATCCTACGAGCAGTACTTC. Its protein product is CASTNRGLADPLSYEQYF.

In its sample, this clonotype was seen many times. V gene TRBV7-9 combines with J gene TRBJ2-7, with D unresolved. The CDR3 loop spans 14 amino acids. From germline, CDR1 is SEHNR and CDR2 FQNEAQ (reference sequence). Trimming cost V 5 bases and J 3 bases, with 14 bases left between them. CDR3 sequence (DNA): TGTGCCAGCAGCCCCGGTGGACCGAGCTACGAGCAGTACTTC. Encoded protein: CASSPGGPSYEQYF. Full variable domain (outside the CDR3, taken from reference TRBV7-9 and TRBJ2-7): DTGVSQNPRHKITKRGQNVTFRCDPISEHNRLYWYRQTLGQGPEFLTYFQNEAQLEKSRLLSDRFSAERPKGSFSTLEIQRTEQGDSAMYLCASSPGGPSYEQYFGPGTRLTVT.

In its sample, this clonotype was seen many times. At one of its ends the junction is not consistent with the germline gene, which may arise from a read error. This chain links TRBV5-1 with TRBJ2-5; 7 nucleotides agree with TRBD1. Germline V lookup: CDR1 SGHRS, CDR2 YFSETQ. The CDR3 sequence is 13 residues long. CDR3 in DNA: TGCGCCAGCAGAGAAGGGACAGAGATTCTCTCGAAGTTC. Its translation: CASREGTEILSKF.

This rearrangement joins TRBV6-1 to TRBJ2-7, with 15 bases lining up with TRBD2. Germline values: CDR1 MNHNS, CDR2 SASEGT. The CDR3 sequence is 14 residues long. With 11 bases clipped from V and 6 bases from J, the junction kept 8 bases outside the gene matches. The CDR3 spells CAVFSGLAGGEQYF. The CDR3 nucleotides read TGTGCCGTCTTCTCGGGACTAGCGGGGGGCGAGCAGTACTTC.

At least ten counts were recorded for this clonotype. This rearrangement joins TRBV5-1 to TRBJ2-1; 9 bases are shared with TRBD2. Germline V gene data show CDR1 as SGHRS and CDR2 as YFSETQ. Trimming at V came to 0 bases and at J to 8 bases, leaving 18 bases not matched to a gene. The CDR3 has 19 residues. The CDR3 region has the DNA TGCGCCAGCAGCTTGGGTGTGACAGCCGGGACTAGCTTCATCCATGAGCAGTTCTTC. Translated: CASSLGVTAGTSFIHEQFF.

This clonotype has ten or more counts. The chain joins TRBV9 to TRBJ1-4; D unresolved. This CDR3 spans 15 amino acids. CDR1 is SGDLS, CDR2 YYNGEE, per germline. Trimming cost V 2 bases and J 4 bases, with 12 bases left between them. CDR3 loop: CASSVGLTVNEKLFF. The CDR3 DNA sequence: TGTGCCAGCAGCGTTGGACTGACGGTTAATGAAAAACTGTTTTTT. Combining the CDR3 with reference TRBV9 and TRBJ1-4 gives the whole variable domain DSGVTQTPKHLITATGQRVTLRCSPRSGDLSVYWYQQSLDQGLQFLIQYYNGEERAKGNILERFSAQQFPDLHSELNLSSLELGDSALYFCASSVGLTVNEKLFFGSGTQLSVL.

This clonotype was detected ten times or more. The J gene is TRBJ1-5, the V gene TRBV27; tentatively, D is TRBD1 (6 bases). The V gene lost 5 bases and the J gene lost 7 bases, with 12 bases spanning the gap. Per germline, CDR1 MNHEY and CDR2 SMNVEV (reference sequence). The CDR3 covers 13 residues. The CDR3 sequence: CASSLGGEQPQHF. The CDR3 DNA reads TGTGCCAGCAGTCTAGGGGGGGAACAGCCCCAGCATTTT.

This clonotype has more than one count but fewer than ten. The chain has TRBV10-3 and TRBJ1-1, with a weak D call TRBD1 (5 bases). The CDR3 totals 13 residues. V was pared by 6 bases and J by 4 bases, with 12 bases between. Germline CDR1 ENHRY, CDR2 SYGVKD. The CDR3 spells CAISGGSGTEAFF. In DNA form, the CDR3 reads TGTGCCATCAGCGGGGGGAGTGGCACTGAAGCTTTCTTT.

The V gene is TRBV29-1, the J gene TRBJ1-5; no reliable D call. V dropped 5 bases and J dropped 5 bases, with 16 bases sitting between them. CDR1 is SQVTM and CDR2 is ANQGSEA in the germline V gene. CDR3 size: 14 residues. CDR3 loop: CSVLERGLDQPQHF. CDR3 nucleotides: TGCAGCGTTCTTGAAAGAGGGTTGGATCAGCCCCAGCATTTT.

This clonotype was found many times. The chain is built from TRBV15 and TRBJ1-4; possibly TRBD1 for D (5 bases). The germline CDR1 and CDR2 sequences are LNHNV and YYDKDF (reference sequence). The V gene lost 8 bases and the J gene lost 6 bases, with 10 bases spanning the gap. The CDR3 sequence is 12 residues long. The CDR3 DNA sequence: TGTGCCACCGGTCAGGGCCATGAAAAACTGTTTTTT. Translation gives CATGQGHEKLFF.

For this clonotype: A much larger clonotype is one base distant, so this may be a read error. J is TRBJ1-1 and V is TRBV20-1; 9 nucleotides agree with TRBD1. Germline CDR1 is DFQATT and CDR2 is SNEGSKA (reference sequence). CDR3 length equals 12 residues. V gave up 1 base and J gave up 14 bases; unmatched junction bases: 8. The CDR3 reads CSARGLGQGVFF. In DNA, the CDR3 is TGCAGTGCTAGAGGCTTGGGACAGGGAGTATTCTTT.

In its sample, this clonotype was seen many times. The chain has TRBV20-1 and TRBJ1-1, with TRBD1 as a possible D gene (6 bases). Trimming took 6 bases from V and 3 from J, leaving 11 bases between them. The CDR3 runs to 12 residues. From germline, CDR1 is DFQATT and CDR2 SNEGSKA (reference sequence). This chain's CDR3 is CSADRRDTEAFF. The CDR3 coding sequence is TGCAGTGCGGACAGACGGGACACTGAAGCTTTCTTT.

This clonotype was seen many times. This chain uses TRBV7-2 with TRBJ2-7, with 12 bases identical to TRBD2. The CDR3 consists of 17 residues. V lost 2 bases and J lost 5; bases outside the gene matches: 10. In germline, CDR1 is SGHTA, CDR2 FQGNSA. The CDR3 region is CASSLMASGRAGHEQYF. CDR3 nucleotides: TGTGCCAGCAGCTTAATGGCTAGCGGGAGGGCCGGTCACGAGCAGTACTTC.

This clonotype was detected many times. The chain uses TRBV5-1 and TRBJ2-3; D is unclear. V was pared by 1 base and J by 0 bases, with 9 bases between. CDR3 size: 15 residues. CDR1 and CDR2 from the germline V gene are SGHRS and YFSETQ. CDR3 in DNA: TGCGCCAGCAGCTTGCCTGCGGTCAGCACAGATACGCAGTATTTT. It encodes CASSLPAVSTDTQYF.

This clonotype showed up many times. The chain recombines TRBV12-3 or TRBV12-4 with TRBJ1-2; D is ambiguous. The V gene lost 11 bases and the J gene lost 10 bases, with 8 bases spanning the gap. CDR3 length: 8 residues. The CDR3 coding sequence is TGTGCCTTCTCAGACTACACCTTC. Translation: CAFSDYTF.

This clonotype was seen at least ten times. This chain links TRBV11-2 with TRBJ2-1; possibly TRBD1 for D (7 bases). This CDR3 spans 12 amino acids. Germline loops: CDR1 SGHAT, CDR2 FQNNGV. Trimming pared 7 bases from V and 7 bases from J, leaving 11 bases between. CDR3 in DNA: TGTGCCAGCACCCAGGGGGGAAATGAGCAGTTCTTC. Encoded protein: CASTQGGNEQFF.

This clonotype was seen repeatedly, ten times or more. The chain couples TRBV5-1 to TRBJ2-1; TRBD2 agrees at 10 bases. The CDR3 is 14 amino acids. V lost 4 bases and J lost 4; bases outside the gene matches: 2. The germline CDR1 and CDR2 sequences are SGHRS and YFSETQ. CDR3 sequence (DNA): TGCGCCAGCAGCCCGACTAGCGGGTACAATGAGCAGTTCTTC. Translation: CASSPTSGYNEQFF.